A single T cell receptor beta chain is shown here with its context. Its specificity is not known. The draw of peripheral blood yielded about 9.4 milliliters from each donor. Primed by a sample-barcoded 5' primer and a J-beta primer mix, a second PCR proceeded for about 6 to 12 cycles. Each of the cDNA molecules was tagged by a template-switch adaptor with 12 random nucleotides. Using its own MiXCR run on the 5' RACE reads, TCRdb lists one record per CDR3 protein. The repertoire holds some 1,800,000 distinct CDR3 sequences, 35% to 50% seen once, with about 23% in the top ten. This specimen comes from a study of blood T cells in healthy people across ages. Study-wide results and caveats: When set beside aged donors, long-lived donors presented more naive CD4+ cells and higher diversity. Lack of knowledge of donor CMV status possibly confounded expanded clonotype changes.

The TCR sequence derives from a human donor in good health. Sequenced sample: blood.

CDR3 coding DNA: TGTGCCAGCAGTTCCCCCCGACAGCGAGGGCTTTACGAGCAGTACTTC. Its translation: CASSSPRQRGLYEQYF. The chain recombines TRBV28 with TRBJ2-7, with D tentatively TRBD1 or TRBD2 (5 bases each). The germline V and J ends were trimmed by 4 bases and 4 bases, with 20 bases remaining between them. This CDR3 has 16 residues. Germline-derived CDR1 and CDR2 are MDHEN and SYDVKM.